One and the same sample provided the 10 T cell receptor beta chains below, sequenced in a study of cytomegalovirus exposure and HLA in healthy donors. PCR amplification relied on 60 Vbeta primers (plus 13 Jbeta primers). TCRdb's table, derived via immunoSEQ multiplex PCR, lists solely in-frame clones and lacks some. The sample includes more than 250,000 clones, over 85% of them seen just once. Sequenced material: PBMCs. Receptor source: a woman aged 18-30 years in good health and CMV-seronegative.

V is TRBV15 and J is TRBJ2-2, with TRBD2 as a possible D gene (6 bases). Germline V CDR1 and CDR2: LNHNV, YYDKDF (reference sequence). This CDR3 is 17 amino acids long. Trimming cost V 0 bases and J 5 bases, with 16 bases left between them. CDR3 nucleotide sequence: TGTGCCACCAGCAGAGATAGCGGTCAGGTCCTTACCGGGGAGCTGTTTTTT. It codes for CATSRDSGQVLTGELFF.

J is TRBJ2-1 and V is TRBV12-5; D unresolved. Germline V gene data show CDR1 as LGHNT and CDR2 as FRNRAP. V lost 0 bases to trimming and J lost 8 bases, with 5 bases between them. This CDR3 spans 12 amino acids. Written as DNA, the CDR3 is TGTGCTAGTGGTTTGGTACGGTATGAGCAGTTCTTC. It is translated as CASGLVRYEQFF. Full variable domain (missing parts from reference TRBV12-5 and TRBJ2-1): DARVTQTPRHKVTEMGQEVTMRCQPILGHNTVFWYRQTMMQGLELLAYFRNRAPLDDSGMPKDRFSAEMPDATLATLKIQPSEPRDSAVYFCASGLVRYEQFFGPGTRLTVL.

Turning to this clone: This same CDR3 is encoded by further DNA sequences in the sample. The chain couples TRBV5-6 to TRBJ1-1; possible D gene TRBD1, 5 bases. This CDR3 has 13 residues. CDR1 and CDR2 from the germline V gene are SGHDT and YYEEEE. Trimming removed 0 bases from V and 5 bases from J, with 8 bases in between. The CDR3 spells CASSLGAGTEAFF. The CDR3 DNA reads TGTGCCAGCAGCTTGGGGGCAGGGACTGAAGCTTTCTTT.

The V call is TRBV2, the J call TRBJ2-3; 15 positions match TRBD2. The CDR3 sequence is 16 residues long. With V trimmed by 3 bases and J by 6 bases, 4 bases remained unmatched. The V gene's germline CDR1 is SNHLY and CDR2 FYNNEI. DNA of the CDR3: TGTGCCAGCAGTGATGGACTAGCGGGGGGGGGTGATACGCAGTATTTT. Translated, it gives CASSDGLAGGGDTQYF.

V usage is TRBV15 and J usage is TRBJ2-7; 8 bases agree with TRBD2. The germline V gene encodes CDR1 LNHNV and CDR2 YYDKDF (reference sequence). The CDR3 extends over 16 amino acids. V lost 1 base, J lost 3 bases, and 8 bases stayed unmatched. CDR3 DNA: TGTGCCACCAGCAGAGCCGGGGCGGGGGGAAGCTACGAGCAGTACTTC. This gives the protein CATSRAGAGGSYEQYF.

This chain uses TRBV10-2 with TRBJ1-2, with 7 bases lining up with TRBD1. Germline V lookup: CDR1 WSHSY, CDR2 SAAADI. Trimming cost V 0 bases and J 5 bases; bases outside gene matches: 3. This CDR3 comprises 14 residues. The CDR3 coding sequence is TGCGCCAGCAGTGAGTCGGGACAGTCTTATGGCTACACCTTC. Encoded protein: CASSESGQSYGYTF.

This sequence joins TRBV30 and TRBJ1-6; possible D gene TRBD1, 5 bases. In germline, CDR1 is GTSNPN, CDR2 SVGIG (reference sequence). Trimming took off 0 bases at V and 9 bases at J, with 12 bases between the two ends. This CDR3 has 14 amino acids. The CDR3, as DNA: TGTGCCTGGAGTGTTCAGGGATTGGCTTCACCCCTCCACTTT. Protein sequence: CAWSVQGLASPLHF.

The J gene is TRBJ1-1, the V gene TRBV15, with D unresolved. Between the trimmed V and J ends, which lost 0 bases and 11 bases, there was a span of 13 bases. Germline V gene lookup returns CDR1 LNHNV and CDR2 YYDKDF (reference sequence). The CDR3 extends over 13 amino acids. The CDR3 region has the DNA TGTGCCACCAGCAGAGATCGTGGCGGACTGGCTTTCTTT. It is translated as CATSRDRGGLAFF. The whole variable domain, filled in from reference TRBV15 and TRBJ1-1, reads DAMVIQNPRYQVTQFGKPVTLSCSQTLNHNVMYWYQQKSSQAPKLLFHYYDKDFNNEADTPDNFQSRRPNTSFCFLDIRSPGLGDTAMYLCATSRDRGGLAFFGQGTRLTVV.

V is TRBV11-2 and J is TRBJ2-5; a possible D gene is TRBD2 (5 bases). In germline, CDR1 is SGHAT, CDR2 FQNNGV. Trimming removed 0 bases from V and 2 bases from J, with 13 bases in between. The CDR3 is 16 amino acids. CDR3: CASSLDHGRDQETQYF. The CDR3 DNA is TGTGCCAGCAGCTTAGATCATGGCCGGGATCAAGAGACCCAGTACTTC. Variable domain in full (rest from reference TRBV11-2 and TRBJ2-5): EAGVAQSPRYKIIEKRQSVAFWCNPISGHATLYWYQQILGQGPKLLIQFQNNGVVDDSQLPKDRFSAERLKGVDSTLKIQPAKLEDSAVYLCASSLDHGRDQETQYFGPGTRLLVL.

The chain carries TRBV5-1 and TRBJ1-1; 7 bases map to TRBD1. The trim removed 4 bases at V and 7 bases at J, leaving 13 bases unmatched. The CDR3 spans 15 residues. Germline CDR1 and CDR2: SGHRS and YFSETQ. CDR3 sequence (DNA): TGCGCCAGCAGCACTACAGGGGATCTGCTCCTTGAAGCTTTCTTT. Protein sequence: CASSTTGDLLLEAFF.